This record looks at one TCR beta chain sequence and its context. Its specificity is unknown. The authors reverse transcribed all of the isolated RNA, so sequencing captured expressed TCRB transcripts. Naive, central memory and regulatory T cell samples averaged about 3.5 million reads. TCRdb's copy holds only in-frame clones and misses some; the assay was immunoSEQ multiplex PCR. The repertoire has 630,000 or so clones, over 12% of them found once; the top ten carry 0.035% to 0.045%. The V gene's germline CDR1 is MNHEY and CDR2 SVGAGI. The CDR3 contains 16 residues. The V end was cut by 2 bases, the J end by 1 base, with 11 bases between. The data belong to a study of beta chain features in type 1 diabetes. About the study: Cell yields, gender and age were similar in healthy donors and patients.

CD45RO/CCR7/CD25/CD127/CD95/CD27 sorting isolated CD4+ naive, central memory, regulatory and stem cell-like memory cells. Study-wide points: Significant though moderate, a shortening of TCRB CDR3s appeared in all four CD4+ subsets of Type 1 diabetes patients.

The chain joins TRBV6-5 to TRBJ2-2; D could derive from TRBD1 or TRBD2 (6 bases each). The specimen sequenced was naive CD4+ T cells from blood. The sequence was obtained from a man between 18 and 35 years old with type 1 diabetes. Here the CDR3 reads CASSYRGTWNTGELFF. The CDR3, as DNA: TGTGCCAGCAGTTACCGGGGGACATGGAACACCGGGGAGCTGTTTTTT.